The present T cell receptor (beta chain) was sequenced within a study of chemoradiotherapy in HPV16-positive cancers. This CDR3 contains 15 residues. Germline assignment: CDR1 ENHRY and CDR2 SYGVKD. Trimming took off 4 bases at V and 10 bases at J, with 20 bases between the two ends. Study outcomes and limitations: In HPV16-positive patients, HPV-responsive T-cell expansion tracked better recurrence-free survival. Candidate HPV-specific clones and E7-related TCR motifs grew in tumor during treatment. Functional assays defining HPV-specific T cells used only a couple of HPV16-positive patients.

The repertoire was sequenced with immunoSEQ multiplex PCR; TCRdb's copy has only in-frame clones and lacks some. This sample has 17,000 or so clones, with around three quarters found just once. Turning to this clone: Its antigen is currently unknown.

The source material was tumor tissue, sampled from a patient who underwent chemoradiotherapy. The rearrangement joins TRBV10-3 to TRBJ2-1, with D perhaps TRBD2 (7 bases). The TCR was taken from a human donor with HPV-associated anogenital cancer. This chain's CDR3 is CAISGGGGPPMEQFF. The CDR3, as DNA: TGTGCCATCAGTGGAGGCGGGGGCCCACCTATGGAGCAGTTCTTC.